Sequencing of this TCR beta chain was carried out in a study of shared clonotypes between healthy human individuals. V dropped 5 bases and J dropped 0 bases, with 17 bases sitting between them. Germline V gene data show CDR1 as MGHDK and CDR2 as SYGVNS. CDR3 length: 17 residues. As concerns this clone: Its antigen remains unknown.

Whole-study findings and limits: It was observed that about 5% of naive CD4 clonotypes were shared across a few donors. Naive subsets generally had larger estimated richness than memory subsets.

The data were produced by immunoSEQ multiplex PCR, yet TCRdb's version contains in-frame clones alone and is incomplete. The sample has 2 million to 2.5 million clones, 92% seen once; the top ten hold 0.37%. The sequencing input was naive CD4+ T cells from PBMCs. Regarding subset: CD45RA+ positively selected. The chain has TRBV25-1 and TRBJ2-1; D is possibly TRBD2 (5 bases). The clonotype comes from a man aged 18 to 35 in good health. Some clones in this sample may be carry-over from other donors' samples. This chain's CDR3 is CASSPGELLSSYNEQFF. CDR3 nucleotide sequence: TGTGCCAGCAGTCCCGGGGAACTCCTCAGCTCCTACAATGAGCAGTTCTTC.